This TCR beta chain was obtained from a study of T cell responses to AZD1222 COVID-19 vaccine. Study conclusions and caveats: Repertoire collection took place solely once the T cell response had peaked.

A single count supports this clone. Its specificity is unknown. The identical CDR3 is also encoded by other nucleotide sequences in the sample. The CDR3 consists of 12 residues. CDR1 and CDR2 (germline): SNHLY, FYNNEI. Trimming stripped 8 bases from V and 2 bases from J, with 7 bases between. Measured with immunoSEQ multiplex PCR; TCRdb has only the in-frame clones, and not every one. Altogether 96,000 or so clones are present, about nine tenths being singletons, with the ten largest covering under 2%. This TCR came from an adult in good health. Specimen: peripheral blood, collected on day 0 of AZD1222 vaccination. The V gene is TRBV2, the J gene TRBJ1-3; the D gene is possibly TRBD1 (6 bases). CDR3 region: CASGGPGNTIYF. DNA of the CDR3: TGTGCCAGCGGGGGGCCTGGAAACACCATATATTTT.